Shown below are 11 T cell receptor beta chains from a single sample sequenced in a study of T cells in Graves' hyperthyroidism and ophthalmopathy. RNA transcripts yielded amplified TCR beta CDR3 regions. The HTBI primer set drove a first-round RT-PCR of the TCR CDR3. TCRdb reprocessed the multiplex PCR reads via MiXCR and lists one record per CDR3 protein. Among approximately 400,000 distinct CDR3 sequences, 20% to 25% were seen once, and the ten largest hold about 70%. The sequenced sample consisted of blood. Every receptor here comes from a man aged 45 to 65 with Graves' hyperthyroidism.

As for this clonotype: The junction departs from germline at one end; a sequencing error may be responsible. The J gene is TRBJ2-1, the V gene TRBV27; no reliable D call. The CDR3 covers 13 residues. Germline loops: CDR1 MNHEY, CDR2 SMNVEV (reference sequence). CDR3 sequence: CASSFGVYSEQFF. The CDR3, as DNA: TGTGCCAGCAGTTTTGGCGTCTACAGTGAGCAGTTCTTC.

A word on this clonotype: An end of the junction does not agree with germline; a read error may underlie this. This chain uses TRBV7-7 with TRBJ1-1; D not certain. The CDR3 is 13 residues long. CDR1 and CDR2 (germline): SSHAT, FNYEAQ (reference sequence). This CDR3 reads CASSLRTNTEAFF. The CDR3 DNA reads TGTGCTAGCAGCCTACGGACGAACACTGAAGCTTTCTTT. Filled out from reference TRBV7-7 and TRBJ1-1, the complete variable domain reads GAGVSQSPRYKVTKRGQDVTLRCDPISSHATLYWYQQALGQGPEFLTYFNYEAQPDKSGLPSDRFSAERPEGSISTLTIQRTEQRDSAMYRCASSLRTNTEAFFGQGTRLTVV.

This clonotype was found a few times. This chain joins TRBV5-1 and TRBJ2-2; 8 positions match TRBD2. CDR1 and CDR2 (germline): SGHRS, YFSETQ. The J segment lost 6 bases and the V segment lost 1 base, leaving 8 bases of the junction unmatched. The CDR3 spans 16 residues. The CDR3 protein is CASSLRSGSPPGELFF. CDR3 DNA: TGCGCCAGCAGCTTGAGAAGCGGGAGCCCCCCCGGGGAGCTGTTTTTT. Together with reference TRBV5-1 and TRBJ2-2, the CDR3 gives the full variable domain: KAGVTQTPRYLIKTRGQQVTLSCSPISGHRSVSWYQQTPGQGLQFLFEYFSETQRNKGNFPGRFSGRQFSNSRSEMNVSTLELGDSALYLCASSLRSGSPPGELFFGEGSRLTVL.

This clonotype was detected a few times. This sequence joins TRBV19 and TRBJ2-7; 9 bases are a match to TRBD2. The germline V gene has CDR1 LNHDA and CDR2 SQIVND (reference sequence). V trimming: 1 base; J trimming: 0 bases; junction bases outside the gene matches: 7. The CDR3 is 17 amino acids. The CDR3 region is CASSIGGLARSSYEQYF. The CDR3 region has the DNA TGTGCCAGTAGTATAGGGGGACTAGCCCGAAGCTCCTACGAGCAGTACTTC.

This clonotype was seen a few times. The gene calls are TRBV19 and TRBJ2-1; 7 bases are a match to TRBD2. V lost 7 bases to trimming and J lost 10 bases; unmatched junction nucleotides: 10. The germline CDR1 and CDR2 sequences are LNHDA and SQIVND (reference sequence). The CDR3 loop spans 13 amino acids. The CDR3 DNA sequence: TGTGCCAGTATGAAGGCGGGAGAGGGAGAGCAGTTCTTC. Translated, it gives CASMKAGEGEQFF.

This clonotype was found many times. CDR3 region: CASSFAGPTYEQYF. The CDR3 nucleotides read TGTGCCAGCAGCTTCGCCGGGCCAACCTACGAGCAGTACTTC. The rearrangement joins TRBV5-5 to TRBJ2-7; D unresolved. V was cut by 2 bases and J by 2 bases, with 11 bases left in between. The CDR3 is 14 amino acids. Germline assignment: CDR1 SGHKS and CDR2 YYEKEE (reference sequence).

In its sample, this clonotype was seen many times. V and J are TRBV11-2 and TRBJ2-1; 9 bases agree with TRBD1. The CDR3 extends over 15 amino acids. The ends lost 6 bases at V and 3 bases at J; junction bases unmatched: 6. Germline lookup yields CDR1 SGHAT and CDR2 FQNNGV. Here the CDR3 DNA reads TGTGCCAGCAGAAAGAGGACAGGGGACTACAATGAGCAGTTCTTC. Translated: CASRKRTGDYNEQFF.

The chain combines TRBV5-1 with TRBJ2-7; 8 bases are a match to TRBD1. The CDR3 is 13 residues long. Germline V lookup: CDR1 SGHRS, CDR2 YFSETQ. Trimming removed 4 bases from V and 5 bases from J; junction bases left unmatched: 5. The CDR3 region is CASSDGTGHEQYF. DNA of the CDR3: TGCGCCAGCAGCGACGGGACAGGCCACGAGCAGTACTTC.

This clonotype was picked up a small number of times. This rearrangement joins TRBV5-1 to TRBJ1-2; D is ambiguous. Germline V gives CDR1 SGHRS, CDR2 YFSETQ. Between the trimmed V and J ends, which lost 0 bases and 4 bases, there was a span of 7 bases. The CDR3 covers 13 residues. This CDR3 reads CASSLAAGYGYTF. The CDR3 DNA sequence: TGCGCCAGCAGCTTGGCCGCGGGCTATGGCTACACCTTC.

The chain recombines TRBV6-1 with TRBJ2-7; D possibly corresponds to TRBD1 (6 bases). Trimming took 5 bases from V and 4 from J, leaving 24 bases between them. The CDR3 loop spans 17 amino acids. Germline V gene sequence: CDR1 MNHNS, CDR2 SASEGT. The CDR3, as DNA: TGTGCCAGCAGTTTTTTACAGGGAAGAGTTGGCGATTACGAGCAGTACTTC. Protein sequence: CASSFLQGRVGDYEQYF.

This chain joins TRBV19 and TRBJ1-5; TRBD1 matches 7 bases. V lost 1 base and J lost 6; bases outside the gene matches: 6. This CDR3 is built from 15 residues. The germline gives CDR1 LNHDA, CDR2 SQIVND (reference sequence). The CDR3 here is CASSIVLGGSQPQHF. The CDR3 nucleotides read TGTGCCAGTAGTATAGTATTAGGGGGCTCTCAGCCCCAGCATTTT.